These 14 T cell receptor beta chains came from one sample sequenced in a study of identifying expanded T cells in peripheral blood. Using immunoSEQ multiplex PCR, the repertoire was profiled, and TCRdb retains in-frame clones only, with some absent. The sample consists of 100,000 to 150,000 clones, roughly 90% of them appearing once. Specimen: blood. These receptors all come from a person aged 18 to 75 in good health.

The sample holds one count of this clone. The CDR3 DNA follows: TGTGCCAGTAGTATAGAAGGGACTAGCGGGAGCGATGAGCAGTTCTTC. The encoded protein is CASSIEGTSGSDEQFF. V is TRBV19 and J is TRBJ2-1, with 14 bases aligning to TRBD2. Trimming at V came to 0 bases and at J to 8 bases, leaving 3 bases not matched to a gene. There are 16 residues in the CDR3. Per the germline V gene, CDR1 is LNHDA and CDR2 is SQIVND (reference sequence).

This clone was recorded once. Other DNA sequences in the sample encode the same CDR3. The CDR3 spells CASSLGQGWTEAFF. The DNA for the CDR3 is TGCGCCAGCAGCTTGGGTCAGGGGTGGACTGAAGCTTTCTTT. The gene calls are TRBV5-1 and TRBJ1-1; D perhaps matches TRBD1 (6 bases). The CDR3 loop spans 14 amino acids. The germline V and J ends were trimmed by 0 bases and 5 bases, with 11 bases remaining between them. Germline-derived CDR1 and CDR2 are SGHRS and YFSETQ.

A few counts support this clone. The chain joins TRBV19 to TRBJ1-4; D might be TRBD1 (6 bases). Deletions cut 6 bases from V and 8 bases from J, with 19 bases between. CDR3 size: 15 residues. The V gene's germline CDR1 is LNHDA and CDR2 SQIVND (reference sequence). CDR3 in DNA: TGTGCCAGTAGAGGCGACAGGCTTCGTAGCGAAAAACTGTTTTTT. Translation gives CASRGDRLRSEKLFF.

The rearrangement joins TRBV28 to TRBJ1-3, with D maybe TRBD1 (6 bases). The CDR3 spans 16 residues. The V and J ends lost 4 bases and 0 bases respectively, with 13 bases between them. Germline values: CDR1 MDHEN, CDR2 SYDVKM. The CDR3 loop reads CASSSPGTHSGNTIYF. CDR3 coding DNA: TGTGCCAGCAGTTCCCCCGGGACACACTCTGGAAACACCATATATTTT.

V usage is TRBV7-9 and J usage is TRBJ2-7; D possibly matches TRBD1 or TRBD2 (5 bases each). The CDR3 sequence is 13 residues long. Deletions cut 2 bases from V and 6 bases from J, with 11 bases between. Germline assignment: CDR1 SEHNR and CDR2 FQNEAQ (reference sequence). As DNA, the CDR3 is TGTGCCAGCAGCTTACTCCTCGGGACCGAGCAGTACTTC. This translates into CASSLLLGTEQYF.

The table lists this clone with a count of one. The rearrangement joins TRBV5-5 to TRBJ2-1; TRBD2 matches 15 bases. The germline V gene has CDR1 SGHKS and CDR2 YYEKEE (reference sequence). The CDR3 is 17 residues long. V was clipped by 4 bases and J by 0 bases; unmatched bases: 2. This chain's CDR3 is CASSRGLAGGSYNEQFF. CDR3 bases: TGTGCCAGCAGCCGGGGACTAGCGGGAGGCTCCTACAATGAGCAGTTCTTC.

The chain is built from TRBV5-1 and TRBJ2-7, with 7 bases fitting TRBD2. Germline-derived CDR1 and CDR2 are SGHRS and YFSETQ. V was clipped by 4 bases and J by 0 bases; unmatched bases: 4. The length of the CDR3 is 14 residues. The CDR3 sequence: CASSHGGSSYEQYF. The DNA of the CDR3 is TGCGCCAGCAGCCACGGCGGGAGCTCCTACGAGCAGTACTTC.

CDR3 protein: CASSPAVGGAAFF. The CDR3 bases are TGTGCCAGCAGCCCCGCCGTAGGGGGCGCAGCTTTCTTT. This chain uses TRBV6-5 with TRBJ1-1; 7 bases fit TRBD1. The CDR3 runs to 13 residues. Germline-derived CDR1 and CDR2 are MNHEY and SVGAGI. V lost 6 bases, J lost 10 bases, and 11 bases stayed unmatched.

This CDR3 reads CASSLDRAGKLFF. CDR3 nucleotides: TGTGCCAGCAGCTTAGACAGGGCTGGAAAACTGTTTTTT. The V and J genes are TRBV5-4 and TRBJ1-4; 7 bases align to TRBD1. Germline V lookup: CDR1 SGHNT, CDR2 YYREEE (reference sequence). CDR3 length equals 13 residues. With V trimmed by 2 bases and J by 10 bases, 5 bases remained unmatched. Filled out from reference TRBV5-4 and TRBJ1-4, the complete variable domain reads ETGVTQSPTHLIKTRGQQVTLRCSSQSGHNTVSWYQQALGQGPQFIFQYYREEENGRGNFPPRFSGLQFPNYSSELNVNALELDDSALYLCASSLDRAGKLFFGSGTQLSVL.

In this sample, this clone turned up many times. Other nucleotide sequences from this sample produce the same CDR3. V gene TRBV11-2 combines with J gene TRBJ2-7, with 7 positions matching TRBD2. The CDR3 length is 14 residues. Germline CDR1 and CDR2: SGHAT and FQNNGV. Trimming took 6 bases from V and 0 from J; bases not matched to a gene: 5. The CDR3 protein is CASSLGGSSYEQYF. As DNA, the CDR3 is TGTGCCAGCAGTCTCGGGGGGAGCTCCTACGAGCAGTACTTC.

This sequence joins TRBV16 and TRBJ1-1; possible D gene TRBD1, 5 bases. This CDR3 has 14 residues. V gave up 0 bases and J gave up 12 bases, with 17 bases separating them. Germline CDR1 and CDR2: KGHSY and FQNENV. This CDR3 is CASSQSNGGRESFF. The CDR3 DNA is TGTGCCAGCAGCCAATCTAATGGGGGTCGGGAGTCTTTCTTT.

CDR3 in DNA: TGTGCCAGCACTAAGGGGGTGCGGGGTCTGGGGCAGTACTTC. The encoded protein is CASTKGVRGLGQYF. The rearrangement uses TRBV14 and TRBJ2-7, with D tentatively TRBD1 or TRBD2 (6 bases each). Germline assignment: CDR1 SGHDN and CDR2 FVKESK. The CDR3 contains 14 residues. The ends were cut back, 7 bases at V and 9 bases at J, with 22 bases in the middle.

The rearrangement uses TRBV5-5 and TRBJ1-1; D is ambiguous. Looked up from germline, CDR1 is SGHKS and CDR2 is YYEKEE (reference sequence). The CDR3 loop spans 13 amino acids. Trimming cost V 5 bases and J 3 bases, with 11 bases left between them. CDR3 bases: TGTGCCAGCAGGACTCAGGAGGACACTGAAGCTTTCTTT. It specifies CASRTQEDTEAFF.

The V and J genes are TRBV30 and TRBJ2-7; 8 nucleotides align to TRBD2. V lost 7 bases and J lost 6; bases outside the gene matches: 11. The CDR3 covers 13 residues. Germline CDR1 reads GTSNPN; CDR2 reads SVGIG (reference sequence). In nucleotides, the CDR3 is TGTGCCTACACCACGGGGGGGCCGCGCGAGCAGTACTTC. This codes for CAYTTGGPREQYF.